Below, one T cell receptor beta chain is given with its context. CDR3 length: 13 residues. V was shortened by 2 bases and J by 6 bases, with 8 bases between the two germline ends. CDR1 MNHEY and CDR2 SVGAGI come from the germline V gene. This sample stems from a study of shared clonotypes between healthy human individuals. For the study at large: Aged between 18 and 49, the donors were a couple of women and three men.

Several immunoSEQ 96-well plates shared each subset's DNA, each plate a replicate. Some clones are missing from TCRdb's copy, which holds only in-frame ones; the method was immunoSEQ multiplex PCR. The table shows some 2.3 million clones, with about 92% occurring only once. Sequencing input: naive CD4+ T cells from PBMCs. Subset reported: CD45RA+ positively selected. The clonotype comes from a man younger than 35 in good health. Some clones in this sample may be carry-over from other donors' samples. V is TRBV6-5 and J is TRBJ2-1; tentatively, D is TRBD1 (5 bases). The chain's CDR3 is CASSYGQGNEQFF. DNA for the CDR3: TGTGCCAGCAGTTACGGTCAGGGCAATGAGCAGTTCTTC.